The clone carrying this T cell receptor (beta chain) was detected a few times. A J-beta primer mix and a sample-barcoded 5' primer were used in a second PCR of about 6 to 12 cycles. From the 5' RACE reads, TCRdb called clonotypes with MiXCR, one entry per CDR3 protein. Altogether approximately 1.5 million distinct CDR3 sequences are present, roughly 32% being singletons, with the ten largest covering roughly 12%. These data belong to a study of blood T cells in healthy people across ages. V lost 5 bases to trimming and J lost 4 bases; unmatched junction nucleotides: 10. The CDR3 is 15 amino acids. Germline V lookup: CDR1 SGHRS, CDR2 YFSETQ.

The chain combines TRBV5-1 with TRBJ2-5; 8 nucleotides line up with TRBD2. The sample comprised blood. The sequence was collected from a woman in her 30s in good health. CDR3 sequence (DNA): TGCGCCAGCAGGACGGGGGGGGCGATCGGAGAGACCCAGTACTTC. Protein sequence: CASRTGGAIGETQYF.